A single sample is the source of the 27 T cell receptor beta chains below, sequenced in a study of shared clonotypes between healthy human individuals. Data came from immunoSEQ multiplex PCR; TCRdb stores just in-frame clones and leaves some out. The table shows more than 900,000 clones, with about 80% occurring only once. The sequencing input was memory CD4+ T cells from PBMCs. Indicated subset: CD45RA-negative fraction. These receptors were collected from a young man in good health. Some clones in this sample may be carry-over from other donors' samples.

This chain links TRBV5-6 with TRBJ2-7; 8 positions match TRBD2. Germline trimming cut 4 bases from V and 1 base from J; bases unmatched to any gene: 7. The CDR3 covers 15 residues. In germline, CDR1 is SGHDT, CDR2 YYEEEE. The CDR3 DNA reads TGTGCCAGCAGCCTTTCCGGGGGGGCTTCCTACGAGCAGTACTTC. It is translated as CASSLSGGASYEQYF.

A note on this clone: This specimen includes other DNA sequences encoding the same CDR3. This chain uses TRBV18 with TRBJ2-5; D unresolved. The V gene lost 1 base and the J gene lost 3 bases, with 6 bases spanning the gap. Germline loops: CDR1 KGHSH, CDR2 LQKENI. The CDR3 spans 13 residues. The DNA for the CDR3 is TGTGCCAGCTCACCACGTAGGGAAGAGACCCAGTACTTC. This codes for CASSPRREETQYF.

The chain recombines TRBV11-2 with TRBJ2-1, with 7 nucleotides matching TRBD2. The CDR3 is 15 amino acids. In germline, CDR1 is SGHAT, CDR2 FQNNGV. Trimming at V came to 5 bases and at J to 8 bases, leaving 12 bases not matched to a gene. The CDR3, as DNA: TGTGCCAGCAGCCCAATCGGCGGGAGTCTCCATGAGCAGTTCTTC. It translates to CASSPIGGSLHEQFF.

This chain links TRBV5-6 with TRBJ2-5, with 7 bases lining up with TRBD2. Losses at the gene ends were 4 bases for V and 3 bases for J; bases not matched to a gene: 12. This CDR3 has 16 amino acids. Germline V gene data show CDR1 as SGHDT and CDR2 as YYEEEE. For the CDR3, the DNA is TGTGCCAGCAGCGCAGAGGGGAGGACTAGTAAAGAGACCCAGTACTTC. Its translation: CASSAEGRTSKETQYF.

This rearrangement joins TRBV19 to TRBJ1-5, with 8 bases lining up with TRBD1. J lost 6 bases, V lost 3 bases, and 7 bases had no gene match. Looked up from germline, CDR1 is LNHDA and CDR2 is SQIVND (reference sequence). The CDR3 consists of 15 residues. CDR3 loop: CASSIDRGVSQPQHF. The CDR3 DNA reads TGTGCCAGTAGTATCGACAGGGGTGTGAGTCAGCCCCAGCATTTT.

V usage is TRBV14 and J usage is TRBJ2-7, with D possibly TRBD2 on 6 matching bases. V gave up 6 bases and J gave up 2 bases, with 17 bases separating them. CDR1 is SGHDN, CDR2 FVKESK, per germline. The CDR3 loop spans 15 amino acids. The CDR3 region is CASSRRQGLAYEQYF. In DNA, the CDR3 is TGTGCCAGCAGTCGCCGGCAGGGACTTGCCTACGAGCAGTACTTC.

The V call is TRBV29-1, the J call TRBJ1-3; D not resolved. There are 12 residues in the CDR3. Trimming took 7 bases from V and 0 from J, leaving 7 bases between them. Germline CDR1 is SQVTM and CDR2 is ANQGSEA. The CDR3 DNA follows: TGCAGCGGCACCCACTCTGGAAACACCATATATTTT. It yields the protein CSGTHSGNTIYF.

The genes are TRBV9 and TRBJ2-7; D unresolved. V gave up 0 bases and J gave up 2 bases, with 9 bases separating them. Germline V lookup: CDR1 SGDLS, CDR2 YYNGEE. This CDR3 region has 14 residues. For the CDR3, the DNA is TGTGCCAGCAGCGTAGGTATGGGGACCTACGAGCAGTACTTC. This codes for CASSVGMGTYEQYF.

Ten or more counts support this clone. The chain has TRBV4-1 and TRBJ2-1; 10 bases match TRBD2. V was pared by 0 bases and J by 5 bases, with 13 bases of the junction left unmatched. The CDR3 is made up of 19 amino acids. CDR1 and CDR2 from the germline V gene are MGHRA and YSYEKL. CDR3 nucleotide sequence: TGCGCCAGCAGCCAAGATCCGTACGCCGGACTAGCGGAGCACAATGAGCAGTTCTTC. Its protein is CASSQDPYAGLAEHNEQFF.

V is TRBV5-1 and J is TRBJ2-7, with 11 nucleotides matching TRBD2. CDR3 length: 16 residues. The V gene end was trimmed by 0 bases and the J gene end by 4 bases; junction bases not matched to a gene: 6. Germline loops: CDR1 SGHRS, CDR2 YFSETQ. CDR3 coding DNA: TGCGCCAGCAGCTTGGGTAGCCTAGCGGGGGGATACGAGCAGTACTTC. It encodes CASSLGSLAGGYEQYF.

The gene calls are TRBV5-1 and TRBJ2-3; no definite D call. Germline V gene lookup returns CDR1 SGHRS and CDR2 YFSETQ. CDR3 length: 11 amino acids. Trimming took off 2 bases at V and 5 bases at J, with 3 bases between the two ends. The CDR3 DNA reads TGCGCCAGCAGCTTTTTAGATACGCAGTATTTT. The encoded protein is CASSFLDTQYF.

The chain links TRBV19 to TRBJ1-3, with a tentative D call TRBD1 (5 bases). The germline CDR1 and CDR2 sequences are LNHDA and SQIVND (reference sequence). V lost 7 bases, J lost 3 bases, and 13 bases lay in between. The CDR3 loop spans 14 amino acids. In nucleotides, the CDR3 is TGTGCCAGTAAGATAGGGGAGATTGGAAACACCATATATTTT. The encoded protein is CASKIGEIGNTIYF.

The chain is built from TRBV27 and TRBJ2-1; D is possibly TRBD1 (6 bases). Germline-derived CDR1 and CDR2 are MNHEY and SMNVEV (reference sequence). The V end was cut by 3 bases, the J end by 2 bases, with 11 bases between. This CDR3 spans 15 amino acids. The CDR3: CASSLGQGPYNEQFF. Written as DNA, the CDR3 is TGTGCCAGCAGTTTGGGTCAGGGGCCCTACAATGAGCAGTTCTTC.

There are a few counts of this clone. Here the CDR3 reads CASTAASSTDTQYF. The CDR3 DNA sequence: TGCGCCAGCACTGCTGCGTCTAGCACAGATACGCAGTATTTT. This chain uses TRBV5-1 with TRBJ2-3; D is ambiguous. CDR3 length: 14 amino acids. Trimming pared 6 bases from V and 0 bases from J, leaving 11 bases between. The germline gives CDR1 SGHRS, CDR2 YFSETQ.

A remark on this clone: A far larger clone differs by one base, so this is likely a read error. This chain uses TRBV28 with TRBJ1-5; 9 nucleotides agree with TRBD1. Germline values: CDR1 MDHEN, CDR2 SYDVKM. The CDR3 extends over 18 amino acids. V dropped 6 bases and J dropped 5; count of bases not matched to a gene: 17. CDR3: CASRQVPSGTGRDQPQHF. The CDR3 DNA follows: TGTGCCAGCAGGCAAGTGCCCTCCGGGACAGGGCGTGATCAGCCCCAGCATTTT.

The chain recombines TRBV30 with TRBJ2-1, with 7 positions matching TRBD2. Looked up from germline, CDR1 is GTSNPN and CDR2 is SVGIG (reference sequence). Trimming cost V 2 bases and J 4 bases; bases outside gene matches: 11. The CDR3 covers 16 residues. The CDR3 DNA sequence: TGTGCCTGGAGTCCCCCTCTAGCGGTGGGGTACAATGAGCAGTTCTTC. Its translation is CAWSPPLAVGYNEQFF. Together with reference TRBV30 and TRBJ2-1, the CDR3 gives the full variable domain: SQTIHQWPATLVQPVGSPLSLECTVEGTSNPNLYWYRQAAGRGLQLLFYSVGIGQISSEVPQNLSASRPQDRQFILSSKKLLLSDSGFYLCAWSPPLAVGYNEQFFGPGTRLTVL.

This clone is a singleton in its sample. The rearrangement uses TRBV11-3 and TRBJ1-1; D unresolved. The V end was cut by 3 bases, the J end by 1 base, with 6 bases between. This CDR3 is 13 amino acids long. Germline V CDR1 and CDR2: SGHNT, YENEEA. Written as DNA, the CDR3 is TGTGCCAGCAGCTTTTCAGGGAACACTGAAGCTTTCTTT. It codes for CASSFSGNTEAFF.

About this clone itself: Other DNA sequences from this sample encode an identical CDR3 as well. This rearrangement joins TRBV18 to TRBJ1-5; D gene uncertain. Germline values: CDR1 KGHSH, CDR2 LQKENI. V was shortened by 6 bases and J by 5 bases, with 8 bases between the two germline ends. The CDR3 contains 12 residues. The CDR3 protein is CASSPRDQPQHF. The CDR3 region has the DNA TGTGCCAGCTCCCCCAGAGATCAGCCCCAGCATTTT.

This clone has only a few counts. V and J are TRBV5-7 and TRBJ1-2; D gene ambiguous. TRBV5-7 is known as an ORF, though its function is uncertain. The V and J ends lost 0 bases and 4 bases respectively, with 16 bases between them. CDR3 length equals 16 residues. The DNA for the CDR3 is TGTGCCAGCAGCTTGGTCCACCCCATGGAGGTCTATGGCTACACCTTC. Protein product: CASSLVHPMEVYGYTF.

V usage is TRBV7-2 and J usage is TRBJ2-3; 7 bases line up with TRBD2. The CDR3 is made up of 14 amino acids. V dropped 6 bases and J dropped 5; count of bases not matched to a gene: 8. Per germline, CDR1 SGHTA and CDR2 FQGNSA. CDR3 in amino acids: CASSWGRAEDTQYF. The CDR3 coding sequence is TGTGCCAGCAGTTGGGGGAGGGCCGAAGATACGCAGTATTTT.

V and J are TRBV2 and TRBJ2-6; D not certain. This CDR3 has 13 amino acids. Trimming took 8 bases from V and 0 from J, leaving 5 bases between them. The germline gives CDR1 SNHLY, CDR2 FYNNEI. The CDR3 sequence is CASGYSGANVLTF. CDR3 in DNA: TGTGCCAGCGGGTACTCTGGGGCCAACGTCCTGACTTTC. Using reference TRBV2 and TRBJ2-6 for the parts outside the CDR3, the full variable domain is EPEVTQTPSHQVTQMGQEVILRCVPISNHLYFYWYRQILGQKVEFLVSFYNNEISEKSEIFDDQFSVERPDGSNFTLKIRSTKLEDSAMYFCASGYSGANVLTFGAGSRLTVL.

The chain uses TRBV27 and TRBJ2-7, with D hard to call. V was shortened by 3 bases and J by 2 bases, with 26 bases between the two germline ends. The V gene's germline CDR1 is MNHEY and CDR2 SMNVEV (reference sequence). CDR3 length: 19 residues. In nucleotides, the CDR3 is TGTGCCAGCAGTTTCCGAATACCCTCCCGAGGAGACCTTACCTACGAGCAGTACTTC. It encodes CASSFRIPSRGDLTYEQYF.

V and J are TRBV2 and TRBJ1-3, with TRBD1 as a possible D gene (6 bases). Germline CDR1 and CDR2: SNHLY and FYNNEI. Trimming took 0 bases from V and 0 from J, leaving 12 bases between them. The CDR3 runs to 17 residues. CDR3 nucleotides: TGTGCCAGCAGTGAAGCGCGGGCAGGGGTCTCTGGAAACACCATATATTTT. Translation: CASSEARAGVSGNTIYF.

As regards this clone: A much larger clone differs from this one at a single base, so this may be a read error. The same CDR3 is also encoded by other DNA sequences in this sample. This chain uses TRBV5-1 with TRBJ2-4; 8 bases fit TRBD1. With 0 bases clipped from V and 0 bases from J, the junction kept 2 bases outside the gene matches. The CDR3 consists of 16 residues. The germline V gene has CDR1 SGHRS and CDR2 YFSETQ. DNA for the CDR3: TGCGCCAGCAGCTTGGGACAGGGGTTAGCCAAAAACATTCAGTACTTC. Amino acids: CASSLGQGLAKNIQYF.

This chain joins TRBV9 and TRBJ2-7; D possibly corresponds to TRBD2 (7 bases). V was clipped by 0 bases and J by 2 bases, with 9 bases between them. The V gene's germline CDR1 is SGDLS and CDR2 YYNGEE. The CDR3 is made up of 14 amino acids. The CDR3 sequence is CASSVERDTYEQYF. The CDR3 bases are TGTGCCAGCAGCGTAGAGCGGGACACCTACGAGCAGTACTTC.

This CDR3 is CASSLRQGEKLFF. DNA of the CDR3: TGTGCCAGCAGTTTGCGACAGGGAGAAAAACTGTTTTTT. The rearrangement joins TRBV28 to TRBJ1-4; TRBD1 aligns across 7 bases. The CDR3 has 13 amino acids. Germline CDR1 and CDR2: MDHEN and SYDVKM. Trimming took 3 bases from V and 8 from J; bases not matched to a gene: 3.

The chain employs TRBV6-5 and TRBJ2-7; D remains ambiguous. Germline V lookup: CDR1 MNHEY, CDR2 SVGAGI. V was clipped by 0 bases and J by 3 bases, with 15 bases between them. This CDR3 has 16 amino acids. The CDR3 region has the DNA TGTGCCAGCAGTTACTCCCGTTCTACCATCCGCTACGAGCAGTACTTC. Encoded protein: CASSYSRSTIRYEQYF.